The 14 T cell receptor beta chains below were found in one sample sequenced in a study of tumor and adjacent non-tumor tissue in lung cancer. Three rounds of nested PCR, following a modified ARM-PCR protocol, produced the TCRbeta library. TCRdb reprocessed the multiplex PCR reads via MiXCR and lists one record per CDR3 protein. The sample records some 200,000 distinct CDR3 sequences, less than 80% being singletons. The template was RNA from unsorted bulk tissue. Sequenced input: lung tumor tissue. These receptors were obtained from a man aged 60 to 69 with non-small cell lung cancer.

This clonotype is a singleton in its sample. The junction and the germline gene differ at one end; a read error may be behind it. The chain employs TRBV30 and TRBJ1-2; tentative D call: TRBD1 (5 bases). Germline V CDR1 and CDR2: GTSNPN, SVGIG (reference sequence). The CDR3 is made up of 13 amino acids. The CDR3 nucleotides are TGTGTCTGGAGTCCCGGGACTCACTATAGCTACACCTTC. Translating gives CVWSPGTHYSYTF. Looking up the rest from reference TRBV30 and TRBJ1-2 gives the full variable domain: SQTIHQWPATLVQPVGSPLSLECTVEGTSNPNLYWYRQAAGRGLQLLFYSVGIGQISSEVPQNLSASRPQDRQFILSSKKLLLSDSGFYLCVWSPGTHYSYTFGSGTRLTVV.

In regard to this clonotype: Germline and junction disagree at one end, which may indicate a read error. The CDR3 DNA reads as TGTGTCAGCAGGAGGGAGACTACCGACACAGATACGCAGTATTTT. As protein: CVSRRETTDTDTQYF. The chain employs TRBV6-5 and TRBJ2-3, with a weak D call TRBD2 (6 bases). This CDR3 region has 15 residues. Germline V gene data show CDR1 as MNHEY and CDR2 as SVGAGI.

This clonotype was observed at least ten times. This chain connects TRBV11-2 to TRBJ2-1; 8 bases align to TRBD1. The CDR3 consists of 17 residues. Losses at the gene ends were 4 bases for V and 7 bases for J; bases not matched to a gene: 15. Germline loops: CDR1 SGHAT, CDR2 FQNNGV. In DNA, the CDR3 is TGTGCCAGCAGCTCACACGGACAGGGTTTACGGTTGAATGAGCAGTTCTTC. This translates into CASSSHGQGLRLNEQFF.

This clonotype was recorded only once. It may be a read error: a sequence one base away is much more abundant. CDR3 protein: CASSQPLAYNEPFF. The CDR3 nucleotides read TGCGCCAGCAGCCAGCCCCTAGCGTACAATGAGCCGTTCTTC. This chain links TRBV4-1 with TRBJ2-1; D might be TRBD2 (6 bases). The CDR3 spans 14 residues. Germline V lookup: CDR1 MGHRA, CDR2 YSYEKL.

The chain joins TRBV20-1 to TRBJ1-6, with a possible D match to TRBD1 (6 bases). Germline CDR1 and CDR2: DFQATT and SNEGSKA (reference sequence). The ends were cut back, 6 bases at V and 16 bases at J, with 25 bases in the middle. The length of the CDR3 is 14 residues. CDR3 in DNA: TGCAGTGCCCGGAAGTCCGAGGGGGGTTCACGTCTCCACTTT. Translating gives CSARKSEGGSRLHF.

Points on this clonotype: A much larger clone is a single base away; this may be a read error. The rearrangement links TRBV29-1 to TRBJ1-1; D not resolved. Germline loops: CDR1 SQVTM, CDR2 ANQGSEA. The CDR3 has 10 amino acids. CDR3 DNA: TGCGCTACGAAGAACACTGAAGCTTTCTTT. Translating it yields CATKNTEAFF.

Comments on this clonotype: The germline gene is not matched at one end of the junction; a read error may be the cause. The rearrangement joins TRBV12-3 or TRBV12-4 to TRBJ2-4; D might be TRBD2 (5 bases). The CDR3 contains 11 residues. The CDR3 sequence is CASTRGNIKYF. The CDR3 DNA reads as TGTGCCAGCACCCGGGGAAACATTAAGTACTTC.

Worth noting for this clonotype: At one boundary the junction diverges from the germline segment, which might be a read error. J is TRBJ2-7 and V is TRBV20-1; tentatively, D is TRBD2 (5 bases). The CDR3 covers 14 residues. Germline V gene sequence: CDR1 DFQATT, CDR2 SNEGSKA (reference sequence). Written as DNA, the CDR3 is TGCAGTGCTAGGGTGGCTAGAGGGTCCTACAAGCAGTACTTC. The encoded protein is CSARVARGSYKQYF.

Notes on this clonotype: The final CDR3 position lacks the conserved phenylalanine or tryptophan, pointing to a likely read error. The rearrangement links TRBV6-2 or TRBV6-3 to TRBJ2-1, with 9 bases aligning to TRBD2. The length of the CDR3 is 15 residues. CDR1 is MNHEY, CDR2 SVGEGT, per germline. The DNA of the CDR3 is TGTGCCAGCAGTTCTAGCGGGAAGGTCTACAATGTGCAGTTCTCC. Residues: CASSSSGKVYNVQFS.

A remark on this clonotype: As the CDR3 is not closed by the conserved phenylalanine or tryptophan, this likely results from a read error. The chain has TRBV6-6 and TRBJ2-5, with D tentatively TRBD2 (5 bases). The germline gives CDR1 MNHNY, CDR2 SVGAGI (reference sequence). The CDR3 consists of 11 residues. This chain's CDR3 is CPSRRGETQYC. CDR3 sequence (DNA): TGTCCCAGCAGACGGGGAGAGACCCAGTACTGC.

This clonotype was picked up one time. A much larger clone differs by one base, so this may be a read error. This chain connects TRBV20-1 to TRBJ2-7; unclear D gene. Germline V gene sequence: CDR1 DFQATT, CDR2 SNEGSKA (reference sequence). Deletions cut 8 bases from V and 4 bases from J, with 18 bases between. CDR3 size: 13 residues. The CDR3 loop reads CSTTKGLGYEQYF. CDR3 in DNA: TGCAGTACTACAAAAGGGTTGGGGTACGAGCAGTACTTC.

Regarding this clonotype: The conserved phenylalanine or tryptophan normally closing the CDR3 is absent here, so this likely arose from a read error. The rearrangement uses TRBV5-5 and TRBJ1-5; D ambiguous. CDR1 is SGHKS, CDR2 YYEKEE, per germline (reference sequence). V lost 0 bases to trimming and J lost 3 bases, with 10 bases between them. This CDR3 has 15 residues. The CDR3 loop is CASSLAMAFNQPQHL. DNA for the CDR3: TGTGCCAGCAGCTTGGCCATGGCCTTCAATCAGCCCCAGCATCTT.

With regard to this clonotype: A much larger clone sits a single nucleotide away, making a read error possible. CDR3 loop: CSARHALGTDTQYF. CDR3 sequence (DNA): TGCAGTGCTAGACATGCTTTAGGCACAGATACGCAGTATTTT. This chain joins TRBV20-1 and TRBJ2-3; D is unclear. The CDR3 consists of 14 residues. V was clipped by 2 bases and J by 1 base, with 10 bases between them. The germline gives CDR1 DFQATT, CDR2 SNEGSKA (reference sequence).

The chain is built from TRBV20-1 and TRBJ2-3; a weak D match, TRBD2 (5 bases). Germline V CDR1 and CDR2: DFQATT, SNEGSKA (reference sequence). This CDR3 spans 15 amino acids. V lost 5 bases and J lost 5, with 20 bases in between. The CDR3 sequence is CSADVTIGIKDTQYF. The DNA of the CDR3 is TGCAGTGCTGACGTGACTATCGGGATAAAAGATACGCAGTATTTT.